The T cell receptor (beta chain) described here comes from a study of T-cell memory formation after mild COVID-19. 5'RACE with constant-segment primers yielded barcoded, UMI-tagged TCR alpha and TCR beta cDNA libraries. One entry per CDR3 protein results from TCRdb running MiXCR on the 5' RACE reads. This table has about 560,000 distinct CDR3 sequences, roughly 22% appearing once. This clonotype was counted between two and nine times. Germline-derived CDR1 and CDR2 are SEHNR and FQNEAQ (reference sequence). The V and J ends lost 1 base and 5 bases respectively, with 11 bases between them. The CDR3 is 14 amino acids.

The rearrangement links TRBV7-9 to TRBJ2-5, with a tentative D call TRBD2 (6 bases). The source material was PBMCs or a T cell subset sorted from them (not recorded which). The clonotype originates from an adult woman who had mild COVID-19 (a few samples of this study predate the infection). Cell type and time point are not known. In nucleotides, the CDR3 is TGTGCCAGCAGCTTAGAGAGCGGGTGGGAGACCCAGTACTTC. Protein sequence: CASSLESGWETQYF.